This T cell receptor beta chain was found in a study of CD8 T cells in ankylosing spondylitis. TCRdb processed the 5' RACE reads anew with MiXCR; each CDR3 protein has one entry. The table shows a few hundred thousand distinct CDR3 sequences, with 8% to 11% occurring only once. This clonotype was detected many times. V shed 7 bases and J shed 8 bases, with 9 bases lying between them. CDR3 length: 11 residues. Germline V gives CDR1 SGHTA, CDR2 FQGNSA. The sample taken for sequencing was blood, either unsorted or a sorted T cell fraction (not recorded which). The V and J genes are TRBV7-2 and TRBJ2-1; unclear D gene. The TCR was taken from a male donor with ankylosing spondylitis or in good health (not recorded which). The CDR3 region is CASTVRDEQFF. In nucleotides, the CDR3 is TGTGCCAGCACGGTGCGAGATGAGCAGTTCTTC. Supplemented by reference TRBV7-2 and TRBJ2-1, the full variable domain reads GAGVSQSPSNKVTEKGKDVELRCDPISGHTALYWYRQSLGQGLEFLIYFQGNSAPDKSGLPSDRFSAERTGGSVSTLTIQRTQQEDSAVYLCASTVRDEQFFGPGTRLTVL.